Below, 6 T cell receptor beta chains from the same sample are listed, as sequenced in a study of T cell responses to AZD1222 COVID-19 vaccine. Assay: immunoSEQ multiplex PCR; the TCRdb copy retains only in-frame clones and omits some. The profile shows roughly 130,000 clones, approximately 92% of them singletons. Here the sequenced sample was peripheral blood, taken on day 0 of AZD1222 vaccination. Receptors were obtained from an adult in good health.

The gene calls are TRBV30 and TRBJ1-1; weak D call: TRBD1 (5 bases). There are 15 residues in the CDR3. Germline values: CDR1 GTSNPN, CDR2 SVGIG (reference sequence). V shed 0 bases and J shed 4 bases, with 15 bases lying between them. This CDR3 is CAWSVRGLGTTEAFF. The CDR3 bases are TGTGCCTGGAGTGTTAGAGGACTCGGGACCACTGAAGCTTTCTTT.

The gene calls are TRBV30 and TRBJ1-4; 9 nucleotides agree with TRBD1. The ends lost 0 bases at V and 8 bases at J; junction bases unmatched: 10. CDR1 GTSNPN and CDR2 SVGIG come from the germline V gene (reference sequence). CDR3 length: 16 residues. CDR3 in DNA: TGTGCCTGGAGTGTAAATGGGGGGACAGGGCCGGAAAAACTGTTTTTT. It encodes CAWSVNGGTGPEKLFF.

This chain uses TRBV5-1 with TRBJ2-3; D not resolved. Germline CDR1 reads SGHRS; CDR2 reads YFSETQ. The CDR3 covers 13 residues. The V and J ends lost 0 bases and 4 bases respectively, with 6 bases between them. In DNA form, the CDR3 reads TGCGCCAGCAGCTTGGTTGAGGCAGATACGCAGTATTTT. It specifies CASSLVEADTQYF.

The rearrangement uses TRBV7-9 and TRBJ2-7; 9 bases match TRBD1. The CDR3 extends over 15 amino acids. CDR1 and CDR2 from the germline V gene are SEHNR and FQNEAQ (reference sequence). V dropped 2 bases and J dropped 4; count of bases not matched to a gene: 6. This chain's CDR3 is CASSLPGTGNYEQYF. Written as DNA, the CDR3 is TGTGCCAGCAGCTTACCCGGGACAGGGAATTACGAGCAGTACTTC.

This clone came up once. The chain combines TRBV9 with TRBJ2-3; weak D call: TRBD2 (6 bases). This CDR3 has 18 residues. Germline CDR1 SGDLS, CDR2 YYNGEE. V lost 3 bases and J lost 5, with 25 bases in between. In nucleotides, the CDR3 is TGTGCCAGCAGCGCCCTGGGCAGACCCGAACGGAGGGTAGATACGCAGTATTTT. The encoded protein is CASSALGRPERRVDTQYF.

This clone was detected only a few times. The rearrangement joins TRBV6-2 or TRBV6-3 to TRBJ2-1; maybe TRBD2 (5 bases). CDR3 length: 14 residues. Trimming removed 2 bases at V and 5 bases at J, with 10 bases between. Germline lookup yields CDR1 MNHEY and CDR2 SVGEGT. This chain's CDR3 is CASSYALENNEQFF. In DNA, the CDR3 is TGTGCCAGCAGTTACGCACTAGAGAACAATGAGCAGTTCTTC.